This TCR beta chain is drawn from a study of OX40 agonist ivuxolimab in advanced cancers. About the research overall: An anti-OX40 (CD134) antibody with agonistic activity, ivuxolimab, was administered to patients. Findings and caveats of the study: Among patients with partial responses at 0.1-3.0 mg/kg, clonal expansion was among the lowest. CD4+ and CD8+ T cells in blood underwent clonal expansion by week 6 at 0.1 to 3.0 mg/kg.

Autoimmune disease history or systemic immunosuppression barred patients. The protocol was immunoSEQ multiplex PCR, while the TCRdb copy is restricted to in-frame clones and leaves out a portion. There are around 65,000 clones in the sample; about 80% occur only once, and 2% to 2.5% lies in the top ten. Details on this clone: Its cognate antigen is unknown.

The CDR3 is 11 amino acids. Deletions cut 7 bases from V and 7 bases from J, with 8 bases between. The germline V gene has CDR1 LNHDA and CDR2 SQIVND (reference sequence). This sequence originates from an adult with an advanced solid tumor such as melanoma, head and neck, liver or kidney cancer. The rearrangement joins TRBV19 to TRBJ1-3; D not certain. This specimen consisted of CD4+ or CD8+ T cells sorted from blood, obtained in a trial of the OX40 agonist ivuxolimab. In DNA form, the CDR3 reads TGTGCCAGTATGGCGGAGAACACCATATATTTT. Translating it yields CASMAENTIYF.